This TCR beta chain was observed in a study of PD-L1 blockade in urothelial cancer. Study at large: Reported median T cell count for blood samples was 130,000 to 150,000.

Time point noted: peripheral blood 6 weeks after treatment start. Clones were read by immunoSEQ multiplex PCR, and TCRdb kept only the in-frame ones, dropping some. The sample records around 80,000 clones, 80% to 95% being singletons. The ends lost 4 bases at V and 8 bases at J; junction bases unmatched: 9. The CDR3 has 15 amino acids. The germline V gene has CDR1 SGDLS and CDR2 YYNGEE. The J gene is TRBJ1-4, the V gene TRBV9; 9 bases map to TRBD1. The source was PBMCs, collected around atezolizumab (anti-PD-L1) treatment. This TCR was sampled from a woman older than 75 with urothelial cancer. Here the CDR3 DNA reads TGTGCCAGCAGCCCGCACGGACAGGGGAGCGAAAAACTGTTTTTT. Its translation is CASSPHGQGSEKLFF.